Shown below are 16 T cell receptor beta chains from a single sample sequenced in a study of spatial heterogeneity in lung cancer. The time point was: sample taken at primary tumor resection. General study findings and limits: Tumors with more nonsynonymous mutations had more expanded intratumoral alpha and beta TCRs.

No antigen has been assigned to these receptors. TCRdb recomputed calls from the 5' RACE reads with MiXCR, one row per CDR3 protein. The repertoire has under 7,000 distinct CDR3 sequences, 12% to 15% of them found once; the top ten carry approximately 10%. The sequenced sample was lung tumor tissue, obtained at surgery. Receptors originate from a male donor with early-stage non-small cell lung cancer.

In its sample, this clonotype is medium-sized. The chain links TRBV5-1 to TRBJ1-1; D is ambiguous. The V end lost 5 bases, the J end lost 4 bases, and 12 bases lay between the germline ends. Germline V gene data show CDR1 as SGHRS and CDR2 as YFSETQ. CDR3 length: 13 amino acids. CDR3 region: CASSIGFGTEAFF. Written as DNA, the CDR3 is TGCGCCAGCAGTATTGGGTTCGGCACTGAAGCTTTCTTT.

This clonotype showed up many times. CDR3 DNA: TGTGCCAGCCCCATGTACGGTGGGAGGCCCCATGAGCAGTTCTTC. It specifies CASPMYGGRPHEQFF. This chain links TRBV12-3 or TRBV12-4 with TRBJ2-1; a possible D gene is TRBD2 (6 bases). Between the trimmed V and J ends, which lost 8 bases and 8 bases, there was a span of 22 bases. The CDR3 is made up of 15 amino acids.

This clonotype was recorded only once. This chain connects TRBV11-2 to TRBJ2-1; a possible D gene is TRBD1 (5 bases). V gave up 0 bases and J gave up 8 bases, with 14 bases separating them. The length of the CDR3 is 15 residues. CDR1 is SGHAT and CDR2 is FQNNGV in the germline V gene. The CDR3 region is CASSLDGAVIDEQFF. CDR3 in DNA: TGTGCCAGCAGCTTAGATGGGGCCGTAATCGATGAGCAGTTCTTC. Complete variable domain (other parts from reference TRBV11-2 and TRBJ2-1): EAGVAQSPRYKIIEKRQSVAFWCNPISGHATLYWYQQILGQGPKLLIQFQNNGVVDDSQLPKDRFSAERLKGVDSTLKIQPAKLEDSAVYLCASSLDGAVIDEQFFGPGTRLTVL.

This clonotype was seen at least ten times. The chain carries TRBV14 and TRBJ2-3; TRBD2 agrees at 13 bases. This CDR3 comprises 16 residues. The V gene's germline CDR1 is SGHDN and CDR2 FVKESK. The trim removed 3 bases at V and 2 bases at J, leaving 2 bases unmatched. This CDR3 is CASSQGLAGPTDTQYF. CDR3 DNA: TGTGCCAGCAGCCAGGGACTAGCGGGACCCACAGATACGCAGTATTTT.

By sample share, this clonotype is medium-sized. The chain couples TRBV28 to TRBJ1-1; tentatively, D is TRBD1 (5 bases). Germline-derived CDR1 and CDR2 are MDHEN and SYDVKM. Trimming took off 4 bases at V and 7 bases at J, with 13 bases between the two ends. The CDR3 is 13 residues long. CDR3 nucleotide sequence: TGTGCCAGCAGTTCGGGTTGGAGGGGTGAAGCTTTCTTT. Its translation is CASSSGWRGEAFF.

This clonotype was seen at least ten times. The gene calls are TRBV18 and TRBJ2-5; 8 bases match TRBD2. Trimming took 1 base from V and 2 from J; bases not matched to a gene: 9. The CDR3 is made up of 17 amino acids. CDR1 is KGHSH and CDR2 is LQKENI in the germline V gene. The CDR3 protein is CASSPLPAGGPQETQYF. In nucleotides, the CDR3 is TGTGCCAGCTCACCACTTCCCGCGGGAGGACCACAAGAGACCCAGTACTTC.

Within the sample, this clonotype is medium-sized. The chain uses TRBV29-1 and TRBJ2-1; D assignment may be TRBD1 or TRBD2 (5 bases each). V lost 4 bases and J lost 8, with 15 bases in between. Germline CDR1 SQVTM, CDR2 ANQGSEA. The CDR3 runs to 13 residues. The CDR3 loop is CSVARDRPDEQFF. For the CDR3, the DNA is TGCAGCGTTGCAAGGGACCGCCCCGATGAGCAGTTCTTC.

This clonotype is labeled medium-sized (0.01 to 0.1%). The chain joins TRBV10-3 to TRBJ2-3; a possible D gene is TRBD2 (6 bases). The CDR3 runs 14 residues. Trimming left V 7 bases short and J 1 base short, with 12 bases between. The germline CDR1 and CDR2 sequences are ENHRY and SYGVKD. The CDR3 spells CAITAGTGTDTQYF. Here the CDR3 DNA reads TGTGCCATCACCGCCGGGACTGGCACAGATACGCAGTATTTT.

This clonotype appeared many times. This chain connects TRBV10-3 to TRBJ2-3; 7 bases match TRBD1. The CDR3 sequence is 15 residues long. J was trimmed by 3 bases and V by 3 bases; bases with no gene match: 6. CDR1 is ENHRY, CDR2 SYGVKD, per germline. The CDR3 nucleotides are TGTGCCATCAGTGAAGGGGGCTGGGGGACAGATACGCAGTATTTT. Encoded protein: CAISEGGWGTDTQYF.

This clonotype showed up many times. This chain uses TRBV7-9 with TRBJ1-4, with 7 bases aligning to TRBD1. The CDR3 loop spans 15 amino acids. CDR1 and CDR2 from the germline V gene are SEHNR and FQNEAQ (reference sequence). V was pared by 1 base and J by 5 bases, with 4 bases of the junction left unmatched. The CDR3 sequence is CASSLGVTGNEKLFF. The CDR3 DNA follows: TGTGCCAGCAGCTTAGGAGTGACAGGGAATGAAAAACTGTTTTTT.

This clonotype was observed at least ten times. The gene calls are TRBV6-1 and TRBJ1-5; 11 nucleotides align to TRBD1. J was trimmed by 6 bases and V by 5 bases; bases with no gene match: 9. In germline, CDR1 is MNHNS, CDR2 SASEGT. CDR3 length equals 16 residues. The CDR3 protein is CASSHTGTGGRQPQHF. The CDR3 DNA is TGTGCCAGCAGTCACACCGGGACAGGGGGTCGTCAGCCCCAGCATTTT.

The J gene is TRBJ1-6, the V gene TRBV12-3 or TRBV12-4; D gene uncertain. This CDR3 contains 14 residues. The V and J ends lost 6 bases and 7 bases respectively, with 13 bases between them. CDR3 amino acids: CASRLGSQNSPLHF. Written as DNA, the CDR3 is TGTGCCAGCAGGCTGGGCAGCCAGAATTCACCCCTCCACTTT.

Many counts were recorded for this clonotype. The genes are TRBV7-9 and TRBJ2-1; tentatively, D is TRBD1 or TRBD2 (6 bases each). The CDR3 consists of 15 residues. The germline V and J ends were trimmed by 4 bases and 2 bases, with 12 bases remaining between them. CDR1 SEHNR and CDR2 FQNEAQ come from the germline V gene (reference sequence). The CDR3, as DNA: TGTGCCAGCAGCTCGTCGGGGGCACCCTACAATGAGCAGTTCTTC. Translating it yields CASSSSGAPYNEQFF.

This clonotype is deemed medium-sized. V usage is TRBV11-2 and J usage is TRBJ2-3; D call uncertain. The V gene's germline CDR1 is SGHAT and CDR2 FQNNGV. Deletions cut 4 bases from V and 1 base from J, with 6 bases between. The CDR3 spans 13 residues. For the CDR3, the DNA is TGTGCCAGCAGCTCTCCTGGCACAGATACGCAGTATTTT. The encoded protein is CASSSPGTDTQYF.

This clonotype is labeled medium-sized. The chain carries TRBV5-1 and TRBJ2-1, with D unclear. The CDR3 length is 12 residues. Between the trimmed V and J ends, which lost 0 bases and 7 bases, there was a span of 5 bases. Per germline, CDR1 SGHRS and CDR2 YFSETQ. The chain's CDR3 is CASSLARNEQFF. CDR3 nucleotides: TGCGCCAGCAGCTTGGCGCGGAATGAGCAGTTCTTC.

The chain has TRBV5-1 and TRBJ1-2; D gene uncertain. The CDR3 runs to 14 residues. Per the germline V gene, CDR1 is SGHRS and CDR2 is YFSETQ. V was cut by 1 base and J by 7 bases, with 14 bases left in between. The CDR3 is CASSLSLDVAGYTF. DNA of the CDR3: TGCGCCAGCAGCTTGTCGCTCGATGTGGCTGGCTACACCTTC.